Described below is a single TCR beta chain sequence and its context. This specimen belongs to a study of T-cell reconstitution after alpha-beta-depleted transplantation in children. The CDR3 spans 16 residues. Per the germline V gene, CDR1 is LGHNA and CDR2 is YSLEER. V was cut by 1 base and J by 2 bases, with 15 bases left in between. TCRbeta library construction was performed incorporating unique molecular identifiers. TCRdb processed the PCR reads anew with MiXCR; each CDR3 protein has one entry. The profile shows 500,000 to 600,000 distinct CDR3 sequences, around a third of them singletons. The source is a human donor who donated a stem cell graft to a child with aplastic anemia. The input for sequencing was PBMCs from the stem cell graft donor, taken from the stem cell graft. This rearrangement joins TRBV4-3 to TRBJ2-7; no firm D call. The CDR3 protein is CASSQVFSRVPYEQYF. The CDR3 DNA follows: TGCGCCAGCAGCCAAGTTTTCAGTAGGGTCCCCTACGAGCAGTACTTC.